The TCR beta chain described here comes from a study of T cells in localized non-small cell lung cancer. Study-level points and caveats: As only one tumor region underwent sequencing, heterogeneity remains possible. Higher blood T cell density tracked longer overall survival.

Concerning this clone itself: What it binds is not known.

Assay used: immunoSEQ multiplex PCR; TCRdb lists only in-frame clones, some missing. The sample holds under 100,000 clones, around nine tenths seen once. The V gene end was trimmed by 6 bases and the J gene end by 2 bases; junction bases not matched to a gene: 10. The CDR3 runs 16 residues. CDR1 and CDR2 (germline): LNHDA, SQIVND (reference sequence). The V and J genes are TRBV19 and TRBJ1-5; TRBD1 matches at 7 bases. The clonotype was recovered from a woman aged 35-75 years with stage I squamous cell lung carcinoma. The source was peripheral blood, collected before any cancer treatment. The CDR3: CASSTRGIGGNQPQHF. As DNA, the CDR3 is TGTGCCAGTAGCACCAGGGGGATTGGGGGCAATCAGCCCCAGCATTTT.